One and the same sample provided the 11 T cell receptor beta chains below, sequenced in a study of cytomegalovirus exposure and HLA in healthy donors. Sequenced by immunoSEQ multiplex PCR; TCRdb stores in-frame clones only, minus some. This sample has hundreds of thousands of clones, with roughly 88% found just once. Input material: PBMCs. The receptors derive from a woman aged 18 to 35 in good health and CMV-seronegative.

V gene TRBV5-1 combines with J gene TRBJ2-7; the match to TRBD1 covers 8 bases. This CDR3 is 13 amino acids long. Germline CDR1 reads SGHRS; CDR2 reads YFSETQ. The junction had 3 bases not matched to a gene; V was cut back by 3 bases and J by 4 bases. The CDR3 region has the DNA TGCGCCAGCAGCTCGACAGGGGAGTACGAGCAGTACTTC. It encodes CASSSTGEYEQYF.

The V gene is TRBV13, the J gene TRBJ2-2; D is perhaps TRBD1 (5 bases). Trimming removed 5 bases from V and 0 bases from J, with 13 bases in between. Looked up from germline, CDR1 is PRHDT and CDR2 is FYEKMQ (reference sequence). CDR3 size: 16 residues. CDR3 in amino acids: CASSTTVLANTGELFF. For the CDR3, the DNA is TGTGCCAGCAGCACGACAGTCCTCGCGAACACCGGGGAGCTGTTTTTT. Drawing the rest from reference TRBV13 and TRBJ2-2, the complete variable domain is AAGVIQSPRHLIKEKRETATLKCYPIPRHDTVYWYQQGPGQDPQFLISFYEKMQSDKGSIPDRFSAQQFSDYHSELNMSSLELGDSALYFCASSTTVLANTGELFFGEGSRLTVL.

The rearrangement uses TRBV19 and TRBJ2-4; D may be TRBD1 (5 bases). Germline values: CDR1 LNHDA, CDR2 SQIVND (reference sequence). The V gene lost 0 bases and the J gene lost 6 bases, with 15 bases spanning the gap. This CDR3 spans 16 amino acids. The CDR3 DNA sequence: TGTGCCAGTAGTATAGATCATGGGGCGAGGATAAACATTCAGTACTTC. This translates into CASSIDHGARINIQYF.

As DNA, the CDR3 is TGTGCCAGCAGTTTATGGGGGCCGGGTGGCGGGTATCAGCCCCAGCATTTT. Encoded protein: CASSLWGPGGGYQPQHF. J is TRBJ1-5 and V is TRBV27; D is perhaps TRBD1 (6 bases). Germline CDR1 MNHEY, CDR2 SMNVEV (reference sequence). V was shortened by 1 base and J by 5 bases, with 18 bases between the two germline ends. CDR3 length: 17 residues.

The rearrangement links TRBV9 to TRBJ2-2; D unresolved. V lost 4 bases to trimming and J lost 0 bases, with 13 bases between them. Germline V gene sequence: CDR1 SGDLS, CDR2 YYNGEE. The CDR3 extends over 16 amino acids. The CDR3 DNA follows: TGTGCCAGCAGCCCGGCGGTGACGGCGAACACCGGGGAGCTGTTTTTT. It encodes CASSPAVTANTGELFF.

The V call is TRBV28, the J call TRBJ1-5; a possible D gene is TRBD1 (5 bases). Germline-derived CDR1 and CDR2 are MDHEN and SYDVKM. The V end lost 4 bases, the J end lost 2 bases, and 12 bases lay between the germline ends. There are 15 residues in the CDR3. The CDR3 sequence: CASSSAGTGNQPQHF. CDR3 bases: TGTGCCAGCAGTTCGGCCGGGACTGGCAATCAGCCCCAGCATTTT.

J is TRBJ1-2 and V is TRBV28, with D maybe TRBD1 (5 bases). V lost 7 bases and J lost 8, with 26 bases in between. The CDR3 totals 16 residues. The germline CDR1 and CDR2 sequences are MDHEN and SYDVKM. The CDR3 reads CASIDGASGLLRGYTF. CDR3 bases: TGTGCCAGCATAGATGGGGCGTCAGGGTTATTGAGGGGCTACACCTTC.

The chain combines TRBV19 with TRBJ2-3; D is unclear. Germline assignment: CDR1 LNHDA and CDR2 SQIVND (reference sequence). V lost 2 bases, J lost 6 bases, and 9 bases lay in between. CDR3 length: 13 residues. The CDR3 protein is CASSIYGPDTQYF. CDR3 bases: TGTGCCAGTAGTATATACGGTCCCGATACGCAGTATTTT.

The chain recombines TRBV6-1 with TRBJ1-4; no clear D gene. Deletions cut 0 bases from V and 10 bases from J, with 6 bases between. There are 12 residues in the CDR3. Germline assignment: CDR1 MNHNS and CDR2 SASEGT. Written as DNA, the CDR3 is TGTGCCAGCAGTGAAGCTCTTCGAAAACTGTTTTTT. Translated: CASSEALRKLFF.

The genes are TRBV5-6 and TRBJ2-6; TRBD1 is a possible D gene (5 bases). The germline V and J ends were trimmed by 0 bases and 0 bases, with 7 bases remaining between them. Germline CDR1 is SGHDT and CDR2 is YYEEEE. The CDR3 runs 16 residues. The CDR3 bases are TGTGCCAGCAGCTTGGGCGGACACTCTGGGGCCAACGTCCTGACTTTC. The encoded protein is CASSLGGHSGANVLTF.

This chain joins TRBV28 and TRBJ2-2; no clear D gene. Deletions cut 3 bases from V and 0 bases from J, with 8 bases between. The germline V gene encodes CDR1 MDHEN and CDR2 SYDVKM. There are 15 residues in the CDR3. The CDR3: CASSLLTANTGELFF. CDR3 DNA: TGTGCCAGCAGTTTGTTAACGGCGAACACCGGGGAGCTGTTTTTT.